These T cell receptor beta chains were read from a single sample in a study of human T cells and chemical hapten exposure. TCRdb recomputed calls from the RACE reads with MiXCR, one row per CDR3 protein. The repertoire holds about 340,000 distinct CDR3 sequences, with roughly 6.9% as singletons. The starting material was whole blood, obtained in connection with sensitization to the hapten diphenylcyclopropenone (DPC). These receptors all stem from a woman younger than 35 with alopecia areata. Some clones in this sample may be carry-over from other donors' samples. The conserved cysteine and the conserved F or W are not part of the CDR3 here. Fields, in order: V gene, D gene, J gene, CDR3 protein. D genes are given only for firm matches.

>TRBV28|TRBD1|TRBJ1-2
ASSLATGGYGYT
>TRBV6-5|TRBD2|TRBJ2-2
ASSKRGGTGELF
>TRBV20-1|-|TRBJ2-1
SASVGSFGNEQF
>TRBV6-6|TRBD1|TRBJ1-6
ASRLTGTGSSPLH
>TRBV10-3|TRBD2|TRBJ2-3
AISDSGGPSDTQY
>TRBV28|-|TRBJ2-3
ASSPSREQY
>TRBV11-2|-|TRBJ1-4
ASSRTGTGRKKLF
>TRBV9|-|TRBJ2-1
ASSSEGVNYNEQF
>TRBV29-1|-|TRBJ1-6
SVETGLNSPLH
>TRBV28|-|TRBJ1-5
ASSLGLLTTGQPQH
>TRBV5-1|-|TRBJ2-5
ASSPAERETQY
>TRBV6-2/TRBV6-3|TRBD1|TRBJ2-1
ASSYSPGQGADEQF
>TRBV27|-|TRBJ2-7
ASSPTPNAYEQY
>TRBV6-5|TRBD1|TRBJ2-5
ASHRGNQETQY
>TRBV12-3/TRBV12-4|-|TRBJ2-2
ASRPTELGELF
>TRBV11-2|-|TRBJ2-2
ASSFEGTSLIGELF
>TRBV15|-|TRBJ2-3
ATSIVALDTQY
>TRBV11-2|-|TRBJ1-2
ASSLAPGYNYGYT
>TRBV4-3|-|TRBJ1-6
ASSQGHLQGLNSPLH
>TRBV20-1|TRBD1|TRBJ1-2
SARGQSDANYGYT
>TRBV10-3|-|TRBJ2-7
AISESSGQIYEQY
>TRBV7-2|-|TRBJ1-6
ASSFGTGGSPLH
>TRBV7-9|-|TRBJ2-3
ASSPGTMDTDTQY
>TRBV6-2/TRBV6-3|TRBD1|TRBJ2-3
ASSRDRAETQY
>TRBV4-2|-|TRBJ2-7
ASSQDRQVREQY
>TRBV4-2|-|TRBJ2-5
ASSPAGPLGETQY
>TRBV27|-|TRBJ1-3
ASSLKGAGDGNTIY
>TRBV9|TRBD1|TRBJ1-1
ASSGATGGTEAF
>TRBV18|TRBD1|TRBJ2-6
ASSPGTGGTGANVLT
>TRBV7-9|-|TRBJ2-3
ASSLVGTQY
>TRBV10-3|-|TRBJ1-1
AILWDPTVSVTEAF
>TRBV20-1|TRBD2|TRBJ2-5
SARSSGGIRGGNQETQY
>TRBV18|-|TRBJ2-5
ASSPPTETQY
>TRBV6-2/TRBV6-3|-|TRBJ2-3
ATSSVRDTQY
>TRBV6-2/TRBV6-3|-|TRBJ2-5
ASTSYVGTQY
>TRBV12-3/TRBV12-4|-|TRBJ1-5
ASSRTGRNQPQH
>TRBV3-1|-|TRBJ2-2
ASSPTGSTGELF
>TRBV6-2/TRBV6-3|-|TRBJ1-1
ASSYWAAYLNTEAF
>TRBV6-5|TRBD1|TRBJ2-7
ASRPTGGSEQY
>TRBV5-4|TRBD1|TRBJ2-5
ASSPGGRRYQETQY
>TRBV5-1|-|TRBJ2-6
ASSLLGATGANVLT
>TRBV12-5|TRBD2|TRBJ2-1
ASGPLAGSSYNEQF
>TRBV27|-|TRBJ1-2
ASSPALGVLWGYT
>TRBV5-4|TRBD1|TRBJ1-1
ASSLPGTGEAF
>TRBV6-2/TRBV6-3|TRBD1|TRBJ1-4
ASSYPTGGLPATNEKLF
>TRBV4-1|-|TRBJ1-3
ASSQETLGNTIY
>TRBV21-1|-|TRBJ2-3
ASSNGLAGAATDTQY
>TRBV5-1|TRBD2|TRBJ2-5
ASSLAPLADQETQY
>TRBV28|-|TRBJ2-3
ASSLRRSTDTQY
>TRBV7-2|-|TRBJ2-2
ASSLVFTGELF
>TRBV3-1|TRBD1|TRBJ1-1
ASSLIDRDTEAF
>TRBV9|-|TRBJ1-3
ASSVRGVSGNTIY
>TRBV28|-|TRBJ1-2
ASSLDSYWDGYT
>TRBV20-1|-|TRBJ2-3
SARGPDQTRTDTQY